This T cell receptor (beta chain) was documented in a study of human T cells and chemical hapten exposure. As to time point: patch test 2, 6 weeks after DPC sensitization. Treatment here: therapeutic diphenylcyclopropenone sensitization with weekly scalp DPC. The authors extracted total RNA from unfractionated whole blood. Germline trimming cut 5 bases from V and 4 bases from J; bases unmatched to any gene: 12. CDR1 is SGHTA, CDR2 FQGNSA, per germline. This CDR3 contains 16 residues. TCRdb passed the RACE reads through MiXCR, listing each CDR3 protein once. The repertoire has roughly 380,000 distinct CDR3 sequences, about 6% of them found once; the top ten carry around 5.8%. This clonotype was detected a few times.

V is TRBV7-2 and J is TRBJ2-3, with 7 positions matching TRBD2. This TCR was recovered from a woman younger than 35 with alopecia areata. Some clones in this sample may be carry-over from other donors' samples. This sample comprised whole blood, obtained in connection with sensitization to the hapten diphenylcyclopropenone (DPC). Written as DNA, the CDR3 is TGTGCCAGCAGCCCCCTAGGGGCGGGGGTGTCAGATACGCAGTATTTT. Protein: CASSPLGAGVSDTQYF. Looking up the rest from reference TRBV7-2 and TRBJ2-3 gives the full variable domain: GAGVSQSPSNKVTEKGKDVELRCDPISGHTALYWYRQSLGQGLEFLIYFQGNSAPDKSGLPSDRFSAERTGGSVSTLTIQRTQQEDSAVYLCASSPLGAGVSDTQYFGPGTRLTVL.